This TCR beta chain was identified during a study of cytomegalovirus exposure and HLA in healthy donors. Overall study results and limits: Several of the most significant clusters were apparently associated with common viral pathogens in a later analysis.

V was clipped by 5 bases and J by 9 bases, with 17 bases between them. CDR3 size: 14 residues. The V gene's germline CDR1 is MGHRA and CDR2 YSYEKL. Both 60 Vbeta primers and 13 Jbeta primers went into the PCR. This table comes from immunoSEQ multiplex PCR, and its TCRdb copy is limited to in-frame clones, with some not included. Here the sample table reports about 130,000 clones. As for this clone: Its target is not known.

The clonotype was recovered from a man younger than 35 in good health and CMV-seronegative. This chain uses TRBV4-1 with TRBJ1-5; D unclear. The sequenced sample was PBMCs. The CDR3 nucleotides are TGCGCCAGCAGCAATATCGGCGGGTTCAGGCCCCAGCATTTT. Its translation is CASSNIGGFRPQHF.